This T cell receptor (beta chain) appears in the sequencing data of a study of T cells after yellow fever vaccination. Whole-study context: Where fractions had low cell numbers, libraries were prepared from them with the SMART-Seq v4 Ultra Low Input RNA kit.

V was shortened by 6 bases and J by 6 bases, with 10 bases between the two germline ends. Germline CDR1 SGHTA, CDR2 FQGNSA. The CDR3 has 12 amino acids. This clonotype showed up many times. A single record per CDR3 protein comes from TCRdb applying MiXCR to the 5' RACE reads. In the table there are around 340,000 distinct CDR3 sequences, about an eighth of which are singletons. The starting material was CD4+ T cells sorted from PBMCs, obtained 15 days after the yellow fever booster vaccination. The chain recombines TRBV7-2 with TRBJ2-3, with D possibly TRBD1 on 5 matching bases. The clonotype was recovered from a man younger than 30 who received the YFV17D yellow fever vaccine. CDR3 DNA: TGTGCCAGCAGGAAACAGGAGGATACGCAGTATTTT. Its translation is CASRKQEDTQYF.